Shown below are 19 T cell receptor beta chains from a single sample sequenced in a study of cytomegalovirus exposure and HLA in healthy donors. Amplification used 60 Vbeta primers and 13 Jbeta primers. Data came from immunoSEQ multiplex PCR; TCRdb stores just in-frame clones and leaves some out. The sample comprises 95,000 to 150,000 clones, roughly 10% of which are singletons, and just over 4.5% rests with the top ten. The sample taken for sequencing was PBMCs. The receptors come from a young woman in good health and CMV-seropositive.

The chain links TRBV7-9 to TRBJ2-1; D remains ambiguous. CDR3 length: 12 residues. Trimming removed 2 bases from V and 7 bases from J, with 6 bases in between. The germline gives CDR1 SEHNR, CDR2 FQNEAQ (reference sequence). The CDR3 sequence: CASSLNGNEQFF. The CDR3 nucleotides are TGTGCCAGCAGCTTAAACGGGAATGAGCAGTTCTTC.

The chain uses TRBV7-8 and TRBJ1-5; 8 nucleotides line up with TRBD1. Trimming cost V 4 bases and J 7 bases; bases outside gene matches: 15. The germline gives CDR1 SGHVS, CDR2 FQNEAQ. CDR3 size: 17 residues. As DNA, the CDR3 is TGTGCCAGCAGCTCCCGGGGCAGGGGGCTCGTAAGGCAGCCCCAGCATTTT. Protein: CASSSRGRGLVRQPQHF.

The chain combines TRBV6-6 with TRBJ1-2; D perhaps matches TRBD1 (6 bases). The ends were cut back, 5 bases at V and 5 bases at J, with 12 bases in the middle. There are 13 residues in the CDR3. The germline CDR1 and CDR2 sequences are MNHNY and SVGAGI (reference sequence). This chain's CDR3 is CASSQTGQYGYTF. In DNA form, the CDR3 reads TGTGCCAGCAGTCAAACAGGGCAATATGGCTACACCTTC.

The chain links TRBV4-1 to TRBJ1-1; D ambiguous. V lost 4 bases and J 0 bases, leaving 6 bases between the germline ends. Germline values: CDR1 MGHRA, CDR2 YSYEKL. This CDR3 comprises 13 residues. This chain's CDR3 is CASSPPLNTEAFF. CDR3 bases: TGCGCCAGCAGCCCCCCCTTGAACACTGAAGCTTTCTTT.

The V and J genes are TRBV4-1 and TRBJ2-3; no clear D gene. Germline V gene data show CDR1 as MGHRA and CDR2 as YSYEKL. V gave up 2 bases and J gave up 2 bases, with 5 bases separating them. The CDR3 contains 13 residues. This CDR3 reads CASSQLPTDTQYF. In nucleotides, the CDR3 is TGCGCCAGCAGCCAACTCCCCACAGATACGCAGTATTTT.

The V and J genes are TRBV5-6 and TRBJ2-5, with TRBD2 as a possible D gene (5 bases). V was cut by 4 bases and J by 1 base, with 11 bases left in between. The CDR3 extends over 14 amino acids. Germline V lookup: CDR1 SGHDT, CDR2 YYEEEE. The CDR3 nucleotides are TGTGCCAGCAGCCGGGATGTTCCCCAAGAGACCCAGTACTTC. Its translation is CASSRDVPQETQYF.

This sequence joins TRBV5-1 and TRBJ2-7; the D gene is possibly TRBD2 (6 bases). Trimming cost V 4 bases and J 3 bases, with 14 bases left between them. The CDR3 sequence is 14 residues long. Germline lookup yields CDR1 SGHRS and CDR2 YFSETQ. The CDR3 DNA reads TGCGCCAGCAGCCCGGCCGGGACTCGCTACGAGCAGTACTTC. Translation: CASSPAGTRYEQYF. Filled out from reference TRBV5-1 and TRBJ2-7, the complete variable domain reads KAGVTQTPRYLIKTRGQQVTLSCSPISGHRSVSWYQQTPGQGLQFLFEYFSETQRNKGNFPGRFSGRQFSNSRSEMNVSTLELGDSALYLCASSPAGTRYEQYFGPGTRLTVT.

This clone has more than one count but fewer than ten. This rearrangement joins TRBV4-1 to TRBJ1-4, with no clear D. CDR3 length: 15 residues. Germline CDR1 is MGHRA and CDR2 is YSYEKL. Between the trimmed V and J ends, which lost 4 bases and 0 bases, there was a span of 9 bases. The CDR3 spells CASSRLTPTNEKLFF. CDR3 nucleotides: TGCGCCAGCAGCCGATTGACTCCAACTAATGAAAAACTGTTTTTT.

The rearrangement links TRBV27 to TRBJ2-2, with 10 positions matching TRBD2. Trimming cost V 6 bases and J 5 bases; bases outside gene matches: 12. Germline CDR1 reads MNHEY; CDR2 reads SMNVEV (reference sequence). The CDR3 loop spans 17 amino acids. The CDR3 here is CASRMLAASGSTGELFF. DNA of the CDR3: TGTGCCAGCAGAATGTTAGCGGCTAGCGGGAGTACCGGGGAGCTGTTTTTT.

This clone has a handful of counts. The CDR3 spells CASSPGHHRQDNYGYTF. The CDR3 nucleotides read TGTGCCAGCAGCCCGGGTCATCACAGGCAGGATAACTATGGCTACACCTTC. The chain links TRBV5-4 to TRBJ1-2; D may be TRBD1 (5 bases). V gave up 4 bases and J gave up 1 base, with 20 bases separating them. CDR1 is SGHNT, CDR2 YYREEE, per germline (reference sequence). The length of the CDR3 is 17 residues.

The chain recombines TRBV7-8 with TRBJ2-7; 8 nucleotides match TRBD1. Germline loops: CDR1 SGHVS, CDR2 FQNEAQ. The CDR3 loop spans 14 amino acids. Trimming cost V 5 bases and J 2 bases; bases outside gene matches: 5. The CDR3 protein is CASSQGAVAYEQYF. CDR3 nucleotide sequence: TGTGCCAGCAGCCAGGGGGCGGTGGCCTACGAGCAGTACTTC.

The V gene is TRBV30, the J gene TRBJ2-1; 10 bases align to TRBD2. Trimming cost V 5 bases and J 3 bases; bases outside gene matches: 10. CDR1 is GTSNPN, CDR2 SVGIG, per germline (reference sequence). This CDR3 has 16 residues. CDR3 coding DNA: TGTGCCTGGGTAAAGCGGGAGGGTGGGGGCTACAATGAGCAGTTCTTC. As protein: CAWVKREGGGYNEQFF.

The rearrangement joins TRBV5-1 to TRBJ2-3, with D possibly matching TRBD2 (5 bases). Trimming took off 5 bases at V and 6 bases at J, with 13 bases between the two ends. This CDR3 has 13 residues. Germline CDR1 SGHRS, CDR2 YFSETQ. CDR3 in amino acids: CASRPLSGDTQYF. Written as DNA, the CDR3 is TGCGCCAGCAGGCCCCTCAGCGGCGATACGCAGTATTTT.

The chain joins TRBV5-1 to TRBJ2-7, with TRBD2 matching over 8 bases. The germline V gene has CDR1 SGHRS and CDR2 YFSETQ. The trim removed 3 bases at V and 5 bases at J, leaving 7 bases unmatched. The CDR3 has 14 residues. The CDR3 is CASSWGGRFNEQYF. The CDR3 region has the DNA TGCGCCAGCAGCTGGGGCGGGAGGTTCAACGAGCAGTACTTC.

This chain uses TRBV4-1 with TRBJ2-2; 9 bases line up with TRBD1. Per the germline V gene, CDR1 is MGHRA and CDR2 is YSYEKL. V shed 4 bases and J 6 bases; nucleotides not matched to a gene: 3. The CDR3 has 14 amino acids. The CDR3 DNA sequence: TGCGCCAGCAGCCCACAGGGGGCCGCCGGGGAGCTGTTTTTT. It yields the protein CASSPQGAAGELFF.

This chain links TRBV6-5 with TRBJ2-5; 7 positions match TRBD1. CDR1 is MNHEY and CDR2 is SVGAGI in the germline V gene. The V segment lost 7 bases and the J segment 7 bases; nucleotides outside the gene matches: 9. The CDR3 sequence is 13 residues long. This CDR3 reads CASTRQGSGTQYF. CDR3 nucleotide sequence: TGTGCCAGCACCCGACAGGGAAGTGGGACCCAGTACTTC.

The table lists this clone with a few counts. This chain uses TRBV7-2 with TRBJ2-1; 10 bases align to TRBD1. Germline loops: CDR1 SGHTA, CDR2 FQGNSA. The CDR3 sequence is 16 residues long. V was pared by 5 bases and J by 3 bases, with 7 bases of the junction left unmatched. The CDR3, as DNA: TGTGCCAGCAGCCCTGTGGACAGGGGGGGCTACAATGAGCAGTTCTTC. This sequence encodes CASSPVDRGGYNEQFF.

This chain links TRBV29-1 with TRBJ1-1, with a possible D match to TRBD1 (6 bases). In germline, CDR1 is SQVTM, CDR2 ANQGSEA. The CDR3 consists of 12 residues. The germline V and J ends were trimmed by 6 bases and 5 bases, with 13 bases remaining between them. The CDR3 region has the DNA TGCAGCGTGGAGACAGGCAAAACTGAAGCTTTCTTT. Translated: CSVETGKTEAFF.

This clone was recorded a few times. CDR3 sequence: CASSHRETQYF. The CDR3 DNA is TGTGCCAGTAGCCACAGAGAGACCCAGTACTTC. The chain links TRBV19 to TRBJ2-5; D uncertain. This CDR3 region has 11 residues. Trimming removed 6 bases from V and 4 bases from J, with 6 bases in between. The germline V gene has CDR1 LNHDA and CDR2 SQIVND (reference sequence). The full variable domain, completed using reference TRBV19 and TRBJ2-5, is DGGITQSPKYLFRKEGQNVTLSCEQNLNHDAMYWYRQDPGQGLRLIYYSQIVNDFQKGDIAEGYSVSREKKESFPLTVTSAQKNPTAFYLCASSHRETQYFGPGTRLLVL.